This record covers a single TCR beta chain. Treatment specified: some 20 received Ad26.COV2.S at low or high dose, single or two shots; roughly 5 received placebo; per-sample allocation not given. The samples were gathered on day 63 after the first injection of vaccine or placebo. Profiling relied on immunoSEQ multiplex PCR, and the TCRdb table lists in-frame clones only, not all of them. This repertoire shows around 300,000 clones, 90% found once; its top ten account for around 5%. These data come from a study of Ad26.COV2.S vaccination and SARS-CoV-2 variants. This CDR3 spans 13 amino acids. CDR1 and CDR2 (germline): SGHAT, FQNNGV. The V end lost 3 bases, the J end lost 5 bases, and 7 bases lay between the germline ends.

The material sequenced was peripheral blood, taken in a trial of Ad26.COV2.S vaccine versus placebo. The TCR was taken from a person aged 18-65 years who received the Ad26.COV2.S COVID-19 vaccine or a placebo. The chain joins TRBV11-2 to TRBJ1-4; D is unresolved. The CDR3 region is CASSFRLNEKLFF. CDR3 coding DNA: TGTGCCAGCAGCTTCCGGCTCAATGAAAAACTGTTTTTT.